This T cell receptor (beta chain) was obtained from a study of blood T cell repertoires in COVID-19. Study-wide context: Sites across the United States, Italy and Spain contributed samples from acute and convalescent COVID-19.

From germline, CDR1 is MDHEN and CDR2 SYDVKM. The CDR3 has 15 residues. The V and J ends lost 5 bases and 9 bases, in that order; junction bases with no gene match: 6. The protocol was immunoSEQ multiplex PCR, while the TCRdb copy is restricted to in-frame clones and leaves out a portion. This sample has tens of thousands of clones, with around nine tenths found just once. This sequence originates from a man aged 50-60 years with acute or convalescent COVID-19. The sequenced sample consisted of peripheral blood. The chain combines TRBV28 with TRBJ2-1; TRBD2 matches 14 bases. CDR3 in DNA: TGTGCCAGCAGTCCGGGACTAGCGGGAGTTAGTGAGCAGTTCTTC. It encodes CASSPGLAGVSEQFF.